The 22 T cell receptor beta chains presented below share a single source sample, sequenced in a study of T cells after yellow fever vaccination. TCRdb redid the calling of the 5' RACE reads with MiXCR, one entry per CDR3 protein. This table has 350,000 to 450,000 distinct CDR3 sequences, about 17% appearing once. The specimen comprised PBMCs, sampled before the yellow fever booster vaccination. These receptors were collected from a man aged 18 to 29 who received the YFV17D yellow fever vaccine.

The chain carries TRBV6-5 and TRBJ2-3; no firm D call. Germline CDR1 MNHEY, CDR2 SVGAGI. The CDR3 totals 12 residues. The germline V and J ends were trimmed by 8 bases and 2 bases, with 8 bases remaining between them. The CDR3 DNA reads TGTGCCAGCGGATTCAACACAGATACGCAGTATTTT. Its protein is CASGFNTDTQYF.

The chain carries TRBV11-2 and TRBJ2-5; 14 positions agree with TRBD2. Germline V gene data show CDR1 as SGHAT and CDR2 as FQNNGV. The CDR3 has 17 amino acids. V lost 0 bases and J lost 2; bases outside the gene matches: 2. DNA of the CDR3: TGTGCCAGCAGCTTAGATGGGACTAGCGGGGGACAAGAGACCCAGTACTTC. It codes for CASSLDGTSGGQETQYF.

The chain combines TRBV5-5 with TRBJ1-5; TRBD1 might be the D (5 bases). The CDR3 is 15 amino acids. Trimming removed 4 bases at V and 5 bases at J, with 16 bases between. Germline V gives CDR1 SGHKS, CDR2 YYEKEE (reference sequence). CDR3 protein: CASSLLGGRDQPQHF. CDR3 in DNA: TGTGCCAGCAGCCTCCTCGGGGGGAGGGATCAGCCCCAGCATTTT.

The V and J genes are TRBV2 and TRBJ1-1; weak D call: TRBD1 (6 bases). Germline assignment: CDR1 SNHLY and CDR2 FYNNEI. V was clipped by 8 bases and J by 1 base, with 20 bases between them. The CDR3 length is 16 residues. In nucleotides, the CDR3 is TGTGCCAGCGAGAGGGGGGCCCGCCAAGGGAACACTGAAGCTTTCTTT. Amino acid sequence: CASERGARQGNTEAFF.

The rearrangement uses TRBV6-1 and TRBJ2-3; weak D call: TRBD2 (5 bases). The CDR3 runs to 13 residues. Germline V gives CDR1 MNHNS, CDR2 SASEGT. The V end lost 11 bases, the J end lost 5 bases, and 17 bases lay between the germline ends. CDR3 amino acids: CALGEELEDTQYF. The CDR3 nucleotides read TGTGCCCTCGGGGAAGAGTTGGAAGATACGCAGTATTTT.

V usage is TRBV5-1 and J usage is TRBJ2-2, with D possibly matching TRBD2 (7 bases). This CDR3 region has 15 residues. Trimming left V 4 bases short and J 4 bases short, with 14 bases between. The germline V gene has CDR1 SGHRS and CDR2 YFSETQ. CDR3 bases: TGCGCCAGCAGCCTAGGGGGGGCTCGCACCGGGGAGCTGTTTTTT. It translates to CASSLGGARTGELFF. The full variable domain, with the rest looked up from reference TRBV5-1 and TRBJ2-2, is KAGVTQTPRYLIKTRGQQVTLSCSPISGHRSVSWYQQTPGQGLQFLFEYFSETQRNKGNFPGRFSGRQFSNSRSEMNVSTLELGDSALYLCASSLGGARTGELFFGEGSRLTVL.

The genes are TRBV27 and TRBJ2-1; D gene ambiguous. Between the trimmed V and J ends, which lost 6 bases and 6 bases, there was a span of 21 bases. The V gene's germline CDR1 is MNHEY and CDR2 SMNVEV (reference sequence). This CDR3 comprises 16 residues. The CDR3 loop reads CASRGPEERGPNEQFF. DNA of the CDR3: TGTGCCAGCAGGGGCCCGGAAGAACGAGGCCCCAATGAGCAGTTCTTC.

The genes are TRBV9 and TRBJ1-5; 9 bases align to TRBD1. V shed 3 bases and J 14 bases; nucleotides not matched to a gene: 6. Germline V gene sequence: CDR1 SGDLS, CDR2 YYNGEE. The CDR3 has 12 residues. CDR3 DNA sequence: TGTGCCAGCAGCGAGCGGGACAGGGAAAAGCATTTT. This translates into CASSERDREKHF.

This clonotype has a handful of counts. Here the CDR3 reads CASSQEAGYGELFF. As DNA, the CDR3 is TGCGCCAGCAGCCAAGAGGCGGGGTACGGGGAGCTGTTTTTT. The J gene is TRBJ2-2, the V gene TRBV4-3; a possible D gene is TRBD2 (6 bases). CDR1 and CDR2 from the germline V gene are LGHNA and YSLEER. V gave up 0 bases and J gave up 7 bases, with 9 bases separating them. CDR3 size: 14 residues.

This clonotype was seen a few times. This chain links TRBV5-6 with TRBJ2-5, with D perhaps matching TRBD1 (7 bases). Germline CDR1 and CDR2: SGHDT and YYEEEE. The CDR3 is 16 residues long. V was trimmed by 4 bases and J by 1 base, leaving 17 bases between them. The CDR3 region is CASSGTQGGIQETQYF. The CDR3 DNA sequence: TGTGCCAGCAGCGGGACGCAGGGGGGAATCCAAGAGACCCAGTACTTC.

In its sample, this clonotype was seen a few times. The gene calls are TRBV2 and TRBJ1-1, with D possibly being TRBD1 (6 bases). The CDR3 length is 15 residues. V dropped 2 bases and J dropped 1 base, with 11 bases sitting between them. The germline V gene has CDR1 SNHLY and CDR2 FYNNEI. The CDR3 region has the DNA TGTGCCAGCAGTGAAAGGGGGGGACCGAACACTGAAGCTTTCTTT. This encodes CASSERGGPNTEAFF.

This chain connects TRBV27 to TRBJ2-1; the match to TRBD2 covers 10 bases. CDR1 is MNHEY and CDR2 is SMNVEV in the germline V gene (reference sequence). The CDR3 contains 15 residues. V shed 3 bases, J shed 7 bases, and the junction held 6 bases outside the gene matches. This CDR3 is CASSFSGGLGNEQFF. CDR3 DNA sequence: TGTGCCAGCAGTTTTAGCGGGGGGCTTGGGAATGAGCAGTTCTTC.

This clonotype has only a few counts. The chain uses TRBV3-1 and TRBJ2-1; the D gene is possibly TRBD2 (6 bases). CDR1 and CDR2 from the germline V gene are LGHDT and YNNKEL (reference sequence). The CDR3 is 15 amino acids. The germline V and J ends were trimmed by 3 bases and 0 bases, with 9 bases remaining between them. CDR3 residues: CASSQPRGSYNEQFF. DNA for the CDR3: TGTGCCAGCAGCCAGCCGCGGGGCTCCTACAATGAGCAGTTCTTC.

In its sample, this clonotype was seen a few times. The chain uses TRBV5-1 and TRBJ1-1, with D hard to call. The germline V and J ends were trimmed by 4 bases and 0 bases, with 13 bases remaining between them. Germline CDR1 and CDR2: SGHRS and YFSETQ. This CDR3 has 15 amino acids. In DNA form, the CDR3 reads TGCGCCAGCAGCCTCTCGTCCGGCATGAACACTGAAGCTTTCTTT. Amino acids: CASSLSSGMNTEAFF.

The gene calls are TRBV6-2 or TRBV6-3 and TRBJ2-7; D not resolved. V was shortened by 8 bases and J by 7 bases, with 18 bases between the two germline ends. This CDR3 has 13 amino acids. Germline-derived CDR1 and CDR2 are MNHEY and SVGEGT. The CDR3: CASSATALREQYV. CDR3 coding DNA: TGTGCCAGCTCCGCTACAGCCCTACGGGAGCAGTACGTC.

This clonotype was counted ten times or more. The chain couples TRBV7-2 to TRBJ2-1; TRBD2 matches at 8 bases. The V and J ends lost 6 bases and 3 bases, in that order; junction bases with no gene match: 10. The CDR3 runs 16 residues. Germline lookup yields CDR1 SGHTA and CDR2 FQGNSA. In DNA, the CDR3 is TGTGCCAGCAGACCCCTCAGCGGGGGCGGCTACAATGAGCAGTTCTTC. Residues: CASRPLSGGGYNEQFF. The whole variable domain, remainder taken from reference TRBV7-2 and TRBJ2-1, is GAGVSQSPSNKVTEKGKDVELRCDPISGHTALYWYRQSLGQGLEFLIYFQGNSAPDKSGLPSDRFSAERTGGSVSTLTIQRTQQEDSAVYLCASRPLSGGGYNEQFFGPGTRLTVL.

J is TRBJ1-2 and V is TRBV7-9; D is unresolved. CDR3 length: 14 residues. Per the germline V gene, CDR1 is SEHNR and CDR2 is FQNEAQ (reference sequence). The V end was cut by 5 bases, the J end by 4 bases, with 14 bases between. The CDR3 spells CASSPTAVGYGYTF. CDR3 coding DNA: TGTGCCAGCAGCCCGACCGCGGTAGGCTATGGCTACACCTTC.

V usage is TRBV20-1 and J usage is TRBJ2-3; TRBD2 might be the D (6 bases). The germline CDR1 and CDR2 sequences are DFQATT and SNEGSKA (reference sequence). V was shortened by 4 bases and J by 2 bases, with 16 bases between the two germline ends. The CDR3 runs 15 residues. This CDR3 reads CSATPPRGLTDTQYF. The CDR3 region has the DNA TGCAGTGCTACTCCACCTCGGGGACTCACAGATACGCAGTATTTT.

This clonotype showed up just a few times. This chain uses TRBV12-3 or TRBV12-4 with TRBJ2-1, with 10 bases matching TRBD2. J gave up 9 bases and V 7 bases, and 9 bases lay outside the gene matches. This CDR3 is 14 amino acids long. The CDR3 reads CASKTSGGAGEQFF. The CDR3 bases are TGTGCCAGCAAGACCAGCGGGGGGGCCGGTGAGCAGTTCTTC.

The table lists this clonotype with a few counts. J is TRBJ2-5 and V is TRBV20-1, with 9 bases identical to TRBD1. This CDR3 spans 13 amino acids. Germline V gene sequence: CDR1 DFQATT, CDR2 SNEGSKA (reference sequence). Losses at the gene ends were 3 bases for V and 5 bases for J; bases not matched to a gene: 4. CDR3 in DNA: TGCAGTGCTAGGCCGGGACAGGGCGAGACCCAGTACTTC. It yields the protein CSARPGQGETQYF.

The V and J genes are TRBV27 and TRBJ1-6; no definite D call. This CDR3 is built from 14 residues. CDR1 MNHEY and CDR2 SMNVEV come from the germline V gene (reference sequence). V was shortened by 7 bases and J by 0 bases, with 7 bases between the two germline ends. The CDR3 DNA is TGTGCCAGCACCGCCGGCTCCTATAATTCACCCCTCCACTTT. Amino acids: CASTAGSYNSPLHF.

This clonotype was seen a few times. The chain employs TRBV6-5 and TRBJ2-2; 10 bases line up with TRBD2. Germline values: CDR1 MNHEY, CDR2 SVGAGI. This CDR3 comprises 17 residues. V was pared by 5 bases and J by 6 bases, with 12 bases of the junction left unmatched. CDR3 nucleotide sequence: TGTGCCAGCAGTCTCGGTTTAGCGGGGGGCCTCGCCGGGGAGCTGTTTTTT. Encoded protein: CASSLGLAGGLAGELFF.